These T cell receptor beta chains were read from a single sample in a study of T cells in severe cutaneous drug reactions. TCRdb reprocessed the multiplex PCR reads, with one entry per CDR3 protein and no DNA. Across under 1,500 distinct CDR3 sequences, the top ten clones capture 46% of the sample. Sample: cells from a skin blister. These receptor sequences come from a human donor with a severe cutaneous adverse drug reaction. CDR3s include the opening cysteine and the closing phenylalanine or tryptophan. Clone size is shown for a subset of rows, as once, few, many or a class of expanded clone.

abundance,j_gene,v_gene,CDR3aa
medium-sized,TRBJ2-1,TRBV5-4,CASSLVPSGYNEQFF
medium-sized,TRBJ1-5,TRBV30,CAWSDFSNQPQHF
hyperexpanded,TRBJ2-5,TRBV15,CATSLPGQGAETQYF
medium-sized,TRBJ2-3,TRBV7-2,CASSFTESSTDTQYF
medium-sized,TRBJ2-5,TRBV7-9,CASSQRTLETQYF
medium-sized,TRBJ1-1,TRBV9,CASSTRRDRLNTEAFF
-,TRBJ2-5,TRBV20-1,CSVARLAGGQETQYF
medium-sized,TRBJ1-5,TRBV7-8,CASSLRVNQPQHF
medium-sized,TRBJ2-7,TRBV7-2,CASSLKLQGPYEQYF
-,TRBJ2-7,TRBV5-6,CASSYYWGTFHEQYF
large,TRBJ2-1,TRBV27,CASSLSTYHEQFF
large,TRBJ2-7,TRBV7-2,CASNLGQTYEQYF
medium-sized,TRBJ1-1,TRBV5-1,CASSLAAQEAEAFF
medium-sized,TRBJ1-1,TRBV10-3,CAISDTGTLLRTEAFF
large,TRBJ2-1,TRBV4-1,CASSLAGNNEQFF
medium-sized,TRBJ1-2,TRBV7-8,CASSLDEGYYGYTF
large,TRBJ2-7,TRBV27,CASSNNRGGGEQYF
medium-sized,TRBJ2-3,TRBV7-6,CASSLEPQRGHTDTQYF
large,TRBJ1-1,TRBV28,CATPGDRGEAFF
medium-sized,TRBJ2-1,TRBV19,CASSNPGGSSYNEQFF